This T cell receptor (beta chain) was identified in a study of T cells in Graves' hyperthyroidism and ophthalmopathy. Reasons for excluding patients were uncontrolled infection, other autoimmune disease, pregnancy or lactation. Germline values: CDR1 KGHDR, CDR2 SFDVKD. Trimming took off 8 bases at V and 2 bases at J, with 14 bases between the two ends. CDR3 length: 15 amino acids. Remarks on this clonotype: Its target is not known.

Researchers amplified the TCR beta CDR3 regions from RNA transcripts. First-round RT-PCR of the TCR CDR3 relied on the HTBI primer set. MiXCR, applied by TCRdb to the multiplex PCR reads, yields one record per CDR3 protein. The sample lists around 800,000 distinct CDR3 sequences; 35% to 40% were seen once. Points from the study as a whole: With a median lead of roughly 6.2 months before onset, the model predicted ophthalmopathy. In blood, most of the thyroid clonotypes expanded above 0.001 were also present.

The source material was blood. The chain recombines TRBV24-1 with TRBJ2-2; D may be TRBD2 (6 bases). The TCR comes from a man aged 18 to 30 with Graves' hyperthyroidism. In DNA, the CDR3 is TGTGCCACCACCGACGGGGGAGCCAACACCGGGGAGCTGTTTTTT. As protein: CATTDGGANTGELFF.